This entry is about one TCR beta chain. What antigen it recognizes has not been identified. The sample holds no much larger clone one base away, and base qualities are not on file. This sample was taken from a study of blood T cell repertoires in COVID-19 (dated by TCRdb to about 2020). For the study in its entirety: The collaborator samples originated in the United States, Italy and Spain and spanned the acute and convalescent phases of COVID-19. The material from the prospective study consisted of cDNA or gDNA derived from T cells, B-cell-depleted T cells, or PBMCs. Deeply sampled blood TCRbeta repertoires from subjects exposed to, actively infected with, or recovered from COVID-19 were included in the dataset. Sample metadata almost always included a de-identified subject ID, COVID-19 status, age in years and sex. The repertoires were released in a freely available public database meant as a resource for research on the immune response to SARS-CoV-2. Where HLA class I and class II types were available, the types were taken from metadata supplied by the sample provider, not from assay-based typing. Samples were obtained from the ongoing ImmuneRACE study (first 160 participants) and from some 1,300 subjects provided by 6 global collaborators. Broader findings and caveats from the paper: How much clinical and demographic metadata was included differed by source and by participant, and the metadata was provided uncurated.

Each collaborating institution followed its own protocols to collect whole blood in K2EDTA tubes. For TCRbeta analysis, collaborators shipped samples as frozen whole blood, isolated PBMCs, or DNA extracted from either of those sample types. Trimming leaves V shorter by 6 bases and J shorter by 5 bases, with the junction holding 8 bases beyond the gene matches. The CDR1 and CDR2 encoded by the germline V gene are MDHEN and SYDVKM. There are 14 amino acids in the CDR3, from cysteine to phenylalanine inclusive. The DNA shown is the 42-base CDR3, in frame from base 1. TCRbeta CDR3 regions were amplified from genomic DNA by means of the immunoSEQ Assay, a bias-controlled multiplex PCR. The paper's data handling went like this. Within the assay, amplification of reference gene primers was used to estimate how many nucleated cells each sample contained. To quantify the absolute abundance of each unique TCRbeta CDR3 rearrangement, sequence reads were collapsed and filtered. For each sample, productive Simpson clonality was calculated as the square root of Simpson's diversity index across productive rearrangements. Drawn from immuneACCESS, this table holds only the in-frame rearrangements with V and J called that TCRdb kept. Clones are partly lost; checked studies trace under half to an unresolved V gene and leave the rest unexplained. That table gives V, J and clone size, and the DNA gave D and trimming. The sample data list approximately 360,000 clones, and 90% of these were observed just once. The top ten clonotypes cover about 6.8% of the sample.

Recombination connected TRBV28 to TRBJ1-2, with 8 central nucleotides matching TRBD1. The origin of this receptor is a man aged 18-30 years with active or convalescent COVID-19. The sequenced sample consisted of peripheral blood. The CDR3 region has the sequence CASRTGTGGYGYTF. The DNA sequence follows: TGTGCCAGCAGAACCGGGACAGGAGGGTATGGCTACACCTTC.